These 17 T cell receptor beta chains originate from one sample sequenced in a study of cytomegalovirus exposure and HLA in healthy donors. The PCR ran on 60 Vbeta and 13 Jbeta primers. Clones were read by immunoSEQ multiplex PCR, and TCRdb kept only the in-frame ones, dropping some. The sample shows tens of thousands of clones, around three quarters of them seen only once. Specimen: PBMCs. Every receptor here comes from a woman in her twenties or thirties in good health and CMV-seronegative.

The rearrangement joins TRBV29-1 to TRBJ1-1; D perhaps matches TRBD1 (5 bases). The CDR3 loop spans 14 amino acids. V was clipped by 6 bases and J by 0 bases, with 14 bases between them. Germline CDR1 reads SQVTM; CDR2 reads ANQGSEA. The CDR3 coding sequence is TGCAGCGTCGCCTCTCGACAGTTGAACACTGAAGCTTTCTTT. Its protein product is CSVASRQLNTEAFF.

This clone was picked up a small number of times. The chain recombines TRBV7-9 with TRBJ2-1; D perhaps matches TRBD1 (6 bases). V lost 5 bases and J 6 bases, leaving 14 bases between the germline ends. The germline V gene encodes CDR1 SEHNR and CDR2 FQNEAQ (reference sequence). The CDR3 is made up of 14 amino acids. The CDR3 sequence is CASSLRDTGNEQFF. CDR3 nucleotide sequence: TGTGCCAGCAGCCTCAGGGACACCGGCAATGAGCAGTTCTTC.

This clone was counted many times. The chain's CDR3 is CASSPRVTFAYNEQFF. In DNA, the CDR3 is TGTGCCAGCAGCCCAAGAGTCACCTTTGCCTACAATGAGCAGTTCTTC. The V call is TRBV5-4, the J call TRBJ2-1, with D unresolved. This CDR3 spans 16 amino acids. The V end lost 4 bases, the J end lost 2 bases, and 16 bases lay between the germline ends. The germline CDR1 and CDR2 sequences are SGHNT and YYREEE (reference sequence).

The rearrangement links TRBV5-1 to TRBJ2-3; D unresolved. The germline CDR1 and CDR2 sequences are SGHRS and YFSETQ. This CDR3 comprises 13 residues. V was pared by 7 bases and J by 4 bases, with 13 bases between. The CDR3, as DNA: TGCGCCAGCGGGCCCTATGGCGCAGATACGCAGTATTTT. Protein product: CASGPYGADTQYF.

The chain has TRBV4-3 and TRBJ2-7, with TRBD1 matching over 10 bases. The germline CDR1 and CDR2 sequences are LGHNA and YSLEER. The length of the CDR3 is 15 residues. The V and J ends lost 3 bases and 3 bases, in that order; junction bases with no gene match: 5. CDR3 nucleotides: TGCGCCAGCAGCCAGGAGGGACAGGGGTTCTACGAGCAGTACTTC. It specifies CASSQEGQGFYEQYF.

This clone was observed a single time. The rearrangement uses TRBV5-8 and TRBJ2-7; D perhaps matches TRBD1 (5 bases). CDR3 length: 13 residues. Germline CDR1 SGHTS, CDR2 YDEGEE. V lost 2 bases and J lost 5, with 11 bases in between. CDR3 sequence: CASSFQGIHEQYF. The DNA of the CDR3 is TGTGCCAGCAGCTTTCAGGGTATCCACGAGCAGTACTTC.

The rearrangement links TRBV29-1 to TRBJ2-2, with TRBD1 as a possible D gene (5 bases). Per germline, CDR1 SQVTM and CDR2 ANQGSEA. Trimming left V 4 bases short and J 0 bases short, with 9 bases between. This CDR3 has 14 residues. The CDR3 loop reads CSVGFRANTGELFF. Written as DNA, the CDR3 is TGCAGCGTTGGATTCAGGGCGAACACCGGGGAGCTGTTTTTT.

This clone turned up a few times. This chain uses TRBV10-1 with TRBJ2-7; maybe TRBD1 (6 bases). Germline CDR1 reads WNHNN; CDR2 reads SYGVQD (reference sequence). The CDR3 runs to 15 residues. V lost 2 bases and J 5 bases, leaving 16 bases between the germline ends. The CDR3 loop reads CASSEAGTLGDEQYF. The CDR3, as DNA: TGCGCCAGCAGTGAGGCCGGGACACTGGGGGACGAGCAGTACTTC.

The count of this clone is one. The chain uses TRBV11-2 and TRBJ1-2; D possibly corresponds to TRBD1 (6 bases). Germline lookup yields CDR1 SGHAT and CDR2 FQNNGV. The CDR3 length is 11 residues. The ends were cut back, 8 bases at V and 8 bases at J, with 12 bases in the middle. DNA for the CDR3: TGTGCCAGCTCCGAGGGGGAGGGCTACACCTTC. It yields the protein CASSEGEGYTF.

This clone was counted a few times. The rearrangement uses TRBV29-1 and TRBJ2-7; D may be TRBD2 (7 bases). Trimming removed 6 bases from V and 3 bases from J, with 24 bases in between. The CDR3 loop spans 16 amino acids. Germline CDR1 is SQVTM and CDR2 is ANQGSEA. The DNA of the CDR3 is TGCAGCGTCGCTGGACAGCCAGGACTAGATTTCTACGAGCAGTACTTC. Its translation: CSVAGQPGLDFYEQYF.

The chain uses TRBV7-2 and TRBJ1-2, with TRBD1 matching 9 bases. CDR3 length: 15 residues. The V gene's germline CDR1 is SGHTA and CDR2 FQGNSA. The V gene end was trimmed by 5 bases and the J gene end by 5 bases; junction bases not matched to a gene: 9. CDR3 in amino acids: CASSPGQGTFYGYTF. The CDR3 DNA follows: TGTGCCAGCAGCCCCGGACAGGGGACCTTTTATGGCTACACCTTC.

V is TRBV29-1 and J is TRBJ1-2, with 8 bases that match TRBD1. There are 12 residues in the CDR3. V gave up 4 bases and J gave up 2 bases; unmatched junction bases: 0. Germline-derived CDR1 and CDR2 are SQVTM and ANQGSEA. The CDR3 sequence: CSVGDRNYGYTF. Written as DNA, the CDR3 is TGCAGCGTTGGGGACAGGAACTATGGCTACACCTTC.

The chain recombines TRBV29-1 with TRBJ2-3; weak D call: TRBD2 (5 bases). V lost 1 base to trimming and J lost 7 bases, with 15 bases between them. Germline CDR1 reads SQVTM; CDR2 reads ANQGSEA. The length of the CDR3 is 14 residues. The CDR3 DNA sequence: TGCAGCGTTGAAGGACTGCGCGGGCCTAATACGCAGTATTTT. Translating gives CSVEGLRGPNTQYF.

The chain employs TRBV5-4 and TRBJ2-1, with 8 positions matching TRBD2. The ends lost 4 bases at V and 10 bases at J; junction bases unmatched: 13. CDR3 length equals 15 residues. Germline CDR1 and CDR2: SGHNT and YYREEE (reference sequence). CDR3 nucleotides: TGTGCCAGCAGCCCGCTATGGGGGACTAGAAAAGAGCAGTTCTTC. Its protein is CASSPLWGTRKEQFF.

The rearrangement uses TRBV6-5 and TRBJ2-6, with D uncertain. The V gene lost 6 bases and the J gene lost 2 bases, with 8 bases spanning the gap. The CDR3 runs 14 residues. Germline V gives CDR1 MNHEY, CDR2 SVGAGI. The CDR3 here is CASREIAGANVLTF. The CDR3 nucleotides are TGTGCCAGCAGGGAGATAGCTGGGGCCAACGTCCTGACTTTC.

The chain is built from TRBV7-9 and TRBJ2-7; TRBD1 agrees at 10 bases. Unmatched junction bases numbered 4, after V lost 5 bases and J lost 3 bases. This CDR3 spans 14 amino acids. Per the germline V gene, CDR1 is SEHNR and CDR2 is FQNEAQ (reference sequence). The CDR3 loop reads CASSRGTGVYEQYF. In nucleotides, the CDR3 is TGTGCCAGCAGCCGCGGGACAGGGGTCTACGAGCAGTACTTC.

This clone has just one count. The rearrangement joins TRBV7-9 to TRBJ2-5; D gene unclear. Trimming removed 2 bases at V and 5 bases at J, with 9 bases between. Germline V lookup: CDR1 SEHNR, CDR2 FQNEAQ (reference sequence). CDR3 size: 13 residues. The CDR3 DNA is TGTGCCAGCAGCTTACTGAGTACGGAGACCCAGTACTTC. Its translation is CASSLLSTETQYF. Full variable domain (missing parts from reference TRBV7-9 and TRBJ2-5): DTGVSQNPRHKITKRGQNVTFRCDPISEHNRLYWYRQTLGQGPEFLTYFQNEAQLEKSRLLSDRFSAERPKGSFSTLEIQRTEQGDSAMYLCASSLLSTETQYFGPGTRLLVL.